This paragraph covers one T cell receptor (beta chain) sequence. These data belong to a study of blood T cell repertoires in COVID-19. Turning to the study itself: Acute-phase and convalescent COVID-19 samples originated in the United States, Italy and Spain.

This CDR3 has 17 amino acids. Germline CDR1 reads LNHNV; CDR2 reads YYDKDF (reference sequence). Between the trimmed V and J ends, which lost 5 bases and 0 bases, there was a span of 14 bases. Adults between about 18 and 95 years of age took part from under 30 US areas. Clinical history as reported by participants underpinned cohort assignment. Cohort 3 recovery required two negative PCRs, clearance, or symptom resolution. Some clones are missing from TCRdb's copy, which holds only in-frame ones; the method was immunoSEQ multiplex PCR. The sample lists about 370,000 clones, 85% to 90% occurring once. Material: PBMCs or T cells enriched from blood (not recorded which). The receptor was isolated from a man aged 18-30 years who had recovered from COVID-19. This sequence joins TRBV15 and TRBJ1-6; D is unresolved. The CDR3 DNA sequence: TGTGCCACCAGCGGTGTATTAAAGAGCTCCTATAATTCACCCCTCCACTTT. Encoded protein: CATSGVLKSSYNSPLHF.